A single T cell receptor beta chain is shown here with its context. The antigen is unknown. Eight separate reactions for every sample produced the cDNA. Two nested PCRs, of approximately 16 and 10 cycles, processed TCRalpha and TCRbeta cDNA. No DNA is given; TCRdb re-called the 5' RACE reads and lists each CDR3 protein once. The sample data list about 300,000 distinct CDR3 sequences. The data were taken from a study of monozygotic twins with inflammatory bowel disease. Study results and caveats: Differing T cell subtypes remained indistinguishable.

Germline V gene lookup returns CDR1 LNHNV and CDR2 YYDKDF (reference sequence). This CDR3 is 14 amino acids long. This TCR came from a human donor with ulcerative colitis or Crohn's disease, or a healthy co-twin of an affected twin (not recorded which). The sequencing sample was made of blood. The chain recombines TRBV15 with TRBJ1-6. CDR3 in amino acids: CATSSSQVNSPLHF.